The sequence of this T cell receptor beta chain was determined in a study of PD-L1 blockade in urothelial cancer. About the study: About 85% of the 29 patients were men whose urothelial cancer was bladder-origin. Patients' histories included 0 to 3 prior chemotherapy regimens. The median number of T cells present in blood samples was about 140,000.

This clone was seen only a few times. Some clones are missing from TCRdb's copy, which holds only in-frame ones; the method was immunoSEQ multiplex PCR. The data show approximately 56,000 clones, approximately 83% seen once. V was pared by 6 bases and J by 4 bases, with 10 bases of the junction left unmatched. The CDR3 spans 15 residues. CDR1 and CDR2 (germline): SNHLY, FYNNEI. Regarding time point: pretreatment peripheral blood. Urothelial carcinoma affected the patients, and it was locally advanced or metastatic. The chain employs TRBV2 and TRBJ1-2; 8 bases map to TRBD1. The sequence was obtained from a man aged 65 to 85 with urothelial cancer. The input for sequencing was PBMCs, taken around atezolizumab (anti-PD-L1) treatment. The CDR3 nucleotides read TGTGCCAGCAGCCCTCAGGGGGCGCTTAGCTATGGCTACACCTTC. Its translation is CASSPQGALSYGYTF.